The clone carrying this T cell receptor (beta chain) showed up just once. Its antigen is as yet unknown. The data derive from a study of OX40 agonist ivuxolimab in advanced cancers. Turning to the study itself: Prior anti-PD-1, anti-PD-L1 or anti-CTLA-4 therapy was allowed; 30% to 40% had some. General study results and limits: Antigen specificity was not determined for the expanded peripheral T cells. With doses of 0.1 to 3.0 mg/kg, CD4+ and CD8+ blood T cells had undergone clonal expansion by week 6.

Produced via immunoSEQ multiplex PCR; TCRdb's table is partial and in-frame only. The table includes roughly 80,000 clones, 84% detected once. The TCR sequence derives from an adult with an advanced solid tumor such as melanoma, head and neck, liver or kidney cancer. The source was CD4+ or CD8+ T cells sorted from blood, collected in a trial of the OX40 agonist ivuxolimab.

CDR3 amino acids: CASSTKPLGGTEAFF. The CDR3 nucleotides read TGTGCCAGCAGCACCAAACCTTTAGGGGGCACTGAAGCTTTCTTT. This chain connects TRBV5-4 to TRBJ1-1; a weak D match, TRBD1 (6 bases). Germline V gene sequence: CDR1 SGHNT, CDR2 YYREEE (reference sequence). Trimming took off 4 bases at V and 4 bases at J, with 17 bases between the two ends. The CDR3 runs 15 residues.